This is a list of T cell receptor beta chains from one sample in a study of blood T cell repertoires in COVID-19. TCRdb keeps only in-frame clones here, not all; method: immunoSEQ multiplex PCR. Among around 130,000 clones listed, 75% to 90% were seen once. The sequenced material came from PBMCs or T cells enriched from blood (not recorded which). Source of these receptors: a woman aged 45-60 years who had recovered from COVID-19. Both conserved end residues are trimmed from each CDR3.

V gene: TRBV3-1/TRBV3-2; J gene: TRBJ1-2; CDR3 protein: ASSQASMEVN
V gene: TRBV5-1; J gene: TRBJ1-3; CDR3 protein: ASRLEAAGNTIY
V gene: TRBV25-1; J gene: TRBJ1-5; CDR3 protein: ASSDRRTICNSNQPQH
V gene: TRBV27; J gene: TRBJ2-5; CDR3 protein: ASSLAAQETQY
V gene: TRBV24-1; J gene: TRBJ1-2; CDR3 protein: ATSAPQGSRGYGYT
V gene: TRBV6-5; J gene: TRBJ1-6; CDR3 protein: ASALARGGPLDLH
V gene: TRBV10-2; J gene: TRBJ2-7; CDR3 protein: ASTGTSGGSYEQY
V gene: TRBV11-3; J gene: TRBJ2-7; CDR3 protein: ASRRVQSYEQY
V gene: TRBV19; J gene: TRBJ1-2; CDR3 protein: ASSSTGSYGYT
V gene: TRBV3-1/TRBV3-2; J gene: TRBJ2-5; CDR3 protein: ASSQQRGGHRETQY
V gene: TRBV30; J gene: TRBJ2-7; CDR3 protein: AWSVQGYEQY
V gene: TRBV11-3; J gene: TRBJ2-1; CDR3 protein: ASSLVRGSNEQF
V gene: TRBV4-1; J gene: TRBJ2-5; CDR3 protein: ASSQVGGGSETQY
V gene: TRBV7-2; J gene: TRBJ1-1; CDR3 protein: ASSKGQYTEAF
V gene: TRBV7-2; J gene: TRBJ1-1; CDR3 protein: ASSLTGLEAF
V gene: TRBV5-1; J gene: TRBJ2-7; CDR3 protein: ASRTTGEVGEQY
V gene: TRBV12-3/TRBV12-4; J gene: TRBJ1-2; CDR3 protein: ASGTGGDGYT
V gene: TRBV29-1; J gene: TRBJ2-1; CDR3 protein: SVEEDRRGEQF
V gene: TRBV7-9; J gene: TRBJ1-2; CDR3 protein: ASSFGQGAVYGYT
V gene: TRBV7-8; J gene: TRBJ1-2; CDR3 protein: ASSLEVAGGTYGYT
V gene: TRBV29-1; J gene: TRBJ1-2; CDR3 protein: SVELRDRGYGYT
V gene: TRBV7-9; J gene: TRBJ2-2; CDR3 protein: ASSISTGANTGELF
V gene: TRBV5-1; J gene: TRBJ2-3; CDR3 protein: ASSLVGPPGLGRVTDTQY
V gene: TRBV2; J gene: TRBJ1-5; CDR3 protein: ASSARVAGTGNQPQH
V gene: TRBV18; J gene: TRBJ2-1; CDR3 protein: ASSPREGAPINEQF
V gene: TRBV11-3; J gene: TRBJ2-2; CDR3 protein: ASSPAARGVTGELF
V gene: TRBV6-6; J gene: TRBJ2-3; CDR3 protein: ASSFSGGTDTQY
V gene: TRBV5-4; J gene: TRBJ2-3; CDR3 protein: ASSFEGARDTQY
V gene: TRBV5-4; J gene: TRBJ1-2; CDR3 protein: ASSTGQNYGYT
V gene: TRBV18; J gene: TRBJ1-1; CDR3 protein: ASSEGQGPGTEAF
V gene: TRBV10-1; J gene: TRBJ2-2; CDR3 protein: ASRELTGVGELF
V gene: TRBV19; J gene: TRBJ2-7; CDR3 protein: ASSTSHTGEQY
V gene: TRBV18; J gene: TRBJ2-7; CDR3 protein: ASSQTDSYEQY
V gene: TRBV5-6; J gene: TRBJ2-7; CDR3 protein: ASSLPNRGYEQY
V gene: TRBV7-2; J gene: TRBJ1-3; CDR3 protein: ASSSNSPGGSSGNTIY
V gene: TRBV7-6; J gene: TRBJ1-1; CDR3 protein: ASSLGAGVRTEAF
V gene: TRBV18; J gene: TRBJ1-1; CDR3 protein: ASSPKGHSMNTEAF
V gene: TRBV2; J gene: TRBJ2-7; CDR3 protein: ASKVAGRSYEQY
V gene: TRBV2; J gene: TRBJ2-7; CDR3 protein: ASSGPRVGLAPYEQY
V gene: TRBV4-1; J gene: TRBJ1-3; CDR3 protein: ASSHQWGPTGSGNTIY
V gene: TRBV7-9; J gene: TRBJ1-1; CDR3 protein: ASSKDTVEAF
V gene: TRBV19; J gene: TRBJ2-2; CDR3 protein: ASSIGTSGGRATGELF
V gene: TRBV6-5; J gene: TRBJ2-3; CDR3 protein: ASRYPVAGNTDTQY
V gene: TRBV6-5; J gene: TRBJ2-7; CDR3 protein: ASSRRLGSYEQY
V gene: TRBV19; J gene: TRBJ1-1; CDR3 protein: ASSLGQGMNTEAF
V gene: TRBV3-1/TRBV3-2; J gene: TRBJ1-1; CDR3 protein: ASSQVSVNTEAF
V gene: TRBV9; J gene: TRBJ1-1; CDR3 protein: ASTRGGANTEAF
V gene: TRBV29-1; J gene: TRBJ2-2; CDR3 protein: SALAGTAGTGELF
V gene: TRBV24-1; J gene: TRBJ1-6; CDR3 protein: ATSDTLDREDSPLH
V gene: TRBV2; J gene: TRBJ2-3; CDR3 protein: ASSDLRGVGNTQY
V gene: TRBV2; J gene: TRBJ2-7; CDR3 protein: ASETGRYEQY
V gene: TRBV12-3/TRBV12-4; J gene: TRBJ2-3; CDR3 protein: ASSSDGDTQY